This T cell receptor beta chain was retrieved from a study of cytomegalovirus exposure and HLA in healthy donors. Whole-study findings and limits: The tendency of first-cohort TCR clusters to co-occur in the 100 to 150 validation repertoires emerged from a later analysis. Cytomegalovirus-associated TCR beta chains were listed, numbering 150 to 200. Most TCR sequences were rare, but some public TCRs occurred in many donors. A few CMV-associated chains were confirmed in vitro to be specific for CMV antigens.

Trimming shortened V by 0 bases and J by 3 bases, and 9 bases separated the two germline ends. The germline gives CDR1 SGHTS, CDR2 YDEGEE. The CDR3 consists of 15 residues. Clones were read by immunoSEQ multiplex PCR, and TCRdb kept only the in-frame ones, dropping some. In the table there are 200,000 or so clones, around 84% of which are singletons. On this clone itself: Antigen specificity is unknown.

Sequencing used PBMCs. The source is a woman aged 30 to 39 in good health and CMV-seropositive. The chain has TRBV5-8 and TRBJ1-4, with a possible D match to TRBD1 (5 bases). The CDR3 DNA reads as TGTGCCAGCAGCTTGGCTGGAGGGGCTAATGAAAAACTGTTTTTT. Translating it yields CASSLAGGANEKLFF. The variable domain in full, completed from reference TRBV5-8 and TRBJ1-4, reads EAGVTQSPTHLIKTRGQQATLRCSPISGHTSVYWYQQALGLGLQFLLWYDEGEERNRGNFPPRFSGRQFPNYSSELNVNALELEDSALYLCASSLAGGANEKLFFGSGTQLSVL.